The source of this T cell receptor beta chain is a study of T cell responses to AZD1222 COVID-19 vaccine. Note on this clone: Its target is not known. In the same sample, other DNA sequences code for this CDR3.

Trimming shortened V by 4 bases and J by 2 bases, and 8 bases separated the two germline ends. CDR1 and CDR2 from the germline V gene are SGHTA and FQGTGA. CDR3 length equals 13 residues. Data came from immunoSEQ multiplex PCR; TCRdb stores just in-frame clones and leaves some out. The sample contains approximately 170,000 clones, more than 80% of which appear only once. Study-level results: Nearly half of the spike-specific TCRs reportedly recognize variant regions that carry no mutations. Donors in the cohort were predominantly white British and more often female, and clonal diversity was possibly underestimated. At baseline, just a handful of AZD1222 recipients tested seropositive.

The receptor was derived from an adult in good health. This chain links TRBV7-3 with TRBJ1-1; D possibly corresponds to TRBD1 (5 bases). The sequencing used peripheral blood, collected on day 0 of AZD1222 vaccination. CDR3 nucleotides: TGTGCCAGCAGCTCCCAGGGTAACACTGAAGCTTTCTTT. This sequence encodes CASSSQGNTEAFF.